Below, 18 T cell receptor beta chains from the same sample are listed, as sequenced in a study of T cells after yellow fever vaccination. TCRdb used MiXCR to reprocess the 5' RACE reads, holding one entry per CDR3 protein. The data show hundreds of thousands of distinct CDR3 sequences, roughly 13% seen once. The material sequenced was PBMCs, taken on the day of the yellow fever booster vaccination. These receptors were obtained from a man aged 25 to 40 who received the YFV17D yellow fever vaccine.

This clonotype was counted between two and nine times. In DNA, the CDR3 is TGCGCCAGCAGCCAAGGCACGAGTAGCACAGATACGCAGTATTTT. It is translated as CASSQGTSSTDTQYF. V gene TRBV4-3 combines with J gene TRBJ2-3, with D uncertain. V was shortened by 1 base and J by 0 bases, with 8 bases between the two germline ends. The germline CDR1 and CDR2 sequences are LGHNA and YSLEER. This CDR3 region has 15 residues.

The chain is built from TRBV5-1 and TRBJ2-1; 10 bases agree with TRBD2. J gave up 4 bases and V 4 bases, and 2 bases lay outside the gene matches. The germline V gene encodes CDR1 SGHRS and CDR2 YFSETQ. There are 14 residues in the CDR3. The CDR3 sequence is CASSGLAEYNEQFF. CDR3 nucleotide sequence: TGCGCCAGCAGCGGACTAGCGGAGTACAATGAGCAGTTCTTC.

Only a few counts were recorded for this clonotype. The rearrangement joins TRBV6-2 or TRBV6-3 to TRBJ2-1; 7 bases are shared with TRBD2. Unmatched junction bases numbered 15, after V lost 2 bases and J lost 8 bases. The germline gives CDR1 MNHEY, CDR2 SVGEGT. The CDR3 sequence is 17 residues long. For the CDR3, the DNA is TGTGCCAGCAGTTACGCGGGAGCCTCTCCTAAGGCCGATGAGCAGTTCTTC. Protein product: CASSYAGASPKADEQFF.

This clonotype was counted between two and nine times. V usage is TRBV5-6 and J usage is TRBJ1-5, with D possibly TRBD1 on 5 matching bases. Germline V gives CDR1 SGHDT, CDR2 YYEEEE. The V end was cut by 4 bases, the J end by 2 bases, with 13 bases between. The length of the CDR3 is 15 residues. CDR3 region: CASSRGLFGNQPQHF. CDR3 sequence (DNA): TGTGCCAGCAGCCGGGGGTTATTTGGCAATCAGCCCCAGCATTTT.

The V and J genes are TRBV7-9 and TRBJ2-1, with TRBD2 identical over 7 bases. Germline assignment: CDR1 SEHNR and CDR2 FQNEAQ (reference sequence). V trimming: 2 bases; J trimming: 0 bases; junction bases outside the gene matches: 7. The CDR3 length is 17 residues. The CDR3: CASSLRGGDYSYNEQFF. The DNA of the CDR3 is TGTGCCAGCAGCTTAAGGGGTGGGGACTACTCCTACAATGAGCAGTTCTTC.

This clonotype was detected a few times. The chain is built from TRBV5-4 and TRBJ1-3; TRBD1 might be the D (6 bases). Germline loops: CDR1 SGHNT, CDR2 YYREEE (reference sequence). The CDR3 is made up of 13 amino acids. V was trimmed by 2 bases and J by 4 bases, leaving 7 bases between them. Here the CDR3 reads CASSLTGGNTIYF. CDR3 sequence (DNA): TGTGCCAGCAGCTTAACAGGGGGAAACACCATATATTTT.

Many counts were recorded for this clonotype. V and J are TRBV27 and TRBJ2-7; 11 positions match TRBD2. The germline CDR1 and CDR2 sequences are MNHEY and SMNVEV (reference sequence). The CDR3 runs 15 residues. With 6 bases clipped from V and 2 bases from J, the junction kept 6 bases outside the gene matches. CDR3 in amino acids: CASRELAGGAYEQYF. CDR3 coding DNA: TGTGCCAGCAGAGAATTAGCGGGGGGGGCCTACGAGCAGTACTTC.

The chain has TRBV3-1 and TRBJ2-1; 8 nucleotides agree with TRBD2. V dropped 3 bases and J dropped 7; count of bases not matched to a gene: 5. Germline values: CDR1 LGHDT, CDR2 YNNKEL (reference sequence). This CDR3 contains 14 residues. The CDR3 loop is CASSHVGGRNEQFF. In DNA, the CDR3 is TGTGCCAGCAGCCACGTGGGCGGGAGGAATGAGCAGTTCTTC.

The gene calls are TRBV7-9 and TRBJ2-1, with 8 bases lining up with TRBD1. Trimming removed 10 bases from V and 6 bases from J; junction bases left unmatched: 5. Per germline, CDR1 SEHNR and CDR2 FQNEAQ (reference sequence). This CDR3 is 12 amino acids long. The CDR3 protein is CATLDRANEQFF. The DNA of the CDR3 is TGTGCCACCTTGGACAGGGCCAATGAGCAGTTCTTC. The variable domain in full, completed from reference TRBV7-9 and TRBJ2-1, reads DTGVSQNPRHKITKRGQNVTFRCDPISEHNRLYWYRQTLGQGPEFLTYFQNEAQLEKSRLLSDRFSAERPKGSFSTLEIQRTEQGDSAMYLCATLDRANEQFFGPGTRLTVL.

About this clonotype: One base away lies a much larger clone, so this may be a sequencing read error. The chain carries TRBV3-1 and TRBJ2-7; TRBD1 or TRBD2 may be the D gene (5 bases each). The CDR3 sequence is 14 residues long. Germline V gene lookup returns CDR1 LGHDT and CDR2 YNNKEL (reference sequence). CDR3 amino acids: CASSPRDATYEPYF. CDR3 sequence (DNA): TGTGCCAGCAGCCCTCGGGACGCCACCTACGAGCCGTACTTC.

The chain links TRBV7-9 to TRBJ2-1; perhaps TRBD2 as D (6 bases). Germline V gene data show CDR1 as SEHNR and CDR2 as FQNEAQ (reference sequence). Trimming removed 5 bases at V and 7 bases at J, with 12 bases between. CDR3 length: 13 amino acids. CDR3 sequence reads: CASSLGTQNEQFF. CDR3 sequence (DNA): TGTGCCAGCAGCCTTGGGACTCAGAATGAGCAGTTCTTC.

This clonotype was seen only a few times. V is TRBV4-2 and J is TRBJ2-3; 11 bases map to TRBD1. The junction had 10 bases not matched to a gene; V was cut back by 3 bases and J by 5 bases. From germline, CDR1 is LGHNA and CDR2 YNFKEQ. This CDR3 has 17 amino acids. CDR3 DNA sequence: TGTGCCAGCAGCCATCAGCTCGGGACAGGGGGATTAGATACGCAGTATTTT. It encodes CASSHQLGTGGLDTQYF.

This chain connects TRBV12-3 or TRBV12-4 to TRBJ2-1; 7 bases match TRBD2. The V gene end was trimmed by 8 bases and the J gene end by 9 bases; junction bases not matched to a gene: 4. This CDR3 is 11 amino acids long. The CDR3 reads CASGGGGEQFF. The CDR3 coding sequence is TGTGCCAGCGGGGGGGGAGGTGAGCAGTTCTTC.

The sample holds a few counts of this clonotype. The V gene is TRBV5-1, the J gene TRBJ2-1; 8 nucleotides match TRBD2. In germline, CDR1 is SGHRS, CDR2 YFSETQ. V dropped 2 bases and J dropped 5; count of bases not matched to a gene: 3. This CDR3 contains 14 residues. The DNA for the CDR3 is TGCGCCAGCAGCTTCGGCGGGAGGAACAATGAGCAGTTCTTC. Protein sequence: CASSFGGRNNEQFF.

This clonotype appeared a few times. This chain links TRBV5-1 with TRBJ2-5, with 7 bases aligning to TRBD2. V gave up 0 bases and J gave up 5 bases; unmatched junction bases: 10. Germline CDR1 and CDR2: SGHRS and YFSETQ. The CDR3 is 16 amino acids. For the CDR3, the DNA is TGCGCCAGCAGCTTGGGGCCTAGCGGTCCCTCGGAGACCCAGTACTTC. It encodes CASSLGPSGPSETQYF.

This clonotype was observed a few times. The chain combines TRBV27 with TRBJ2-3; D ambiguous. V gave up 1 base and J gave up 6 bases, with 11 bases separating them. The CDR3 spans 14 residues. Germline CDR1 reads MNHEY; CDR2 reads SMNVEV (reference sequence). The CDR3 spells CASSLLGYSDTQYF. The CDR3 DNA reads as TGTGCCAGCAGTTTATTGGGGTATTCGGATACGCAGTATTTT.

J is TRBJ2-7 and V is TRBV12-3 or TRBV12-4; D unresolved. CDR3 length: 13 residues. V was trimmed by 5 bases and J by 4 bases, leaving 12 bases between them. The CDR3 sequence: CASSIEWVYEQYF. As DNA, the CDR3 is TGTGCCAGCAGTATTGAATGGGTGTACGAGCAGTACTTC.

The V gene is TRBV5-1, the J gene TRBJ2-1; 8 bases match TRBD2. The germline V gene has CDR1 SGHRS and CDR2 YFSETQ. This CDR3 contains 16 residues. V shed 2 bases, J shed 6 bases, and the junction held 10 bases outside the gene matches. This chain's CDR3 is CASSFQTGLVANEQFF. The CDR3 DNA reads as TGCGCCAGCAGCTTCCAGACGGGACTAGTGGCCAATGAGCAGTTCTTC.